What follows are 15 T cell receptor beta chains derived from one specimen sequenced in a study of T-cell memory formation after mild COVID-19. One entry per CDR3 protein results from TCRdb running MiXCR on the 5' RACE reads. Among under 400,000 distinct CDR3 sequences listed, around 21% were seen once. The specimen was PBMCs or a T cell subset sorted from them (not recorded which). The receptors derive from an adult woman who had mild COVID-19 (a few samples of this study predate the infection). Cell type and time point are not known.

This clonotype was picked up a small number of times. The chain recombines TRBV15 with TRBJ2-3; D gene unclear. The length of the CDR3 is 15 residues. CDR1 LNHNV and CDR2 YYDKDF come from the germline V gene (reference sequence). Trimming shortened V by 0 bases and J by 1 base, and 8 bases separated the two germline ends. CDR3 sequence reads: CATSREATRTDTQYF. CDR3 bases: TGTGCCACCAGCAGAGAGGCAACCCGCACAGATACGCAGTATTTT.

As for this clonotype: Its ends do not fully match the called genes, so a read error is possible. V and J are TRBV10-3 and TRBJ2-6, with no clear D. This CDR3 has 15 residues. Germline CDR1 ENHRY, CDR2 SYGVKD. CDR3 DNA sequence: TGTGCCATCAGGGAGTCAGGATCTGGGGCCAACGTCCTGACTTTC. Translation gives CAIRESGSGANVLTF.

This chain uses TRBV3-1 with TRBJ1-5, with D unclear. In germline, CDR1 is LGHDT, CDR2 YNNKEL (reference sequence). CDR3 size: 15 residues. V lost 0 bases to trimming and J lost 1 base, with 7 bases between them. The CDR3 DNA reads as TGTGCCAGCAGCCAAGATGAGGGAAGCAATCAGCCCCAGCATTTT. Protein product: CASSQDEGSNQPQHF.

The rearrangement uses TRBV27 and TRBJ1-1, with TRBD1 matching over 7 bases. Germline CDR1 MNHEY, CDR2 SMNVEV (reference sequence). V gave up 7 bases and J gave up 1 base; unmatched junction bases: 6. The CDR3 contains 14 residues. The CDR3, as DNA: TGTGCCAGCATAAACAGGGGATCGAACACTGAAGCTTTCTTT. It yields the protein CASINRGSNTEAFF.

CDR3 nucleotide sequence: TGCAGCGTTGGAGTCGGACAACCGTCCTACGAGCAGTACTTC. It translates to CSVGVGQPSYEQYF. This chain links TRBV29-1 with TRBJ2-7; perhaps TRBD1 as D (5 bases). The CDR3 loop spans 14 amino acids. Germline assignment: CDR1 SQVTM and CDR2 ANQGSEA. Trimming shortened V by 4 bases and J by 1 base, and 14 bases separated the two germline ends.

This clonotype was found a few times. This chain joins TRBV7-8 and TRBJ2-7, with D uncertain. V shed 4 bases and J shed 3 bases, with 10 bases lying between them. Germline values: CDR1 SGHVS, CDR2 FQNEAQ. CDR3 length: 13 residues. CDR3 sequence reads: CASSSEQGYEQYF. Written as DNA, the CDR3 is TGTGCCAGCAGCTCGGAGCAAGGCTACGAGCAGTACTTC.

The table lists this clonotype with a few counts. The CDR3 loop reads CASSSGFGAVTDTQYF. The CDR3 DNA is TGTGCCAGCAGTTCTGGGTTTGGGGCAGTGACAGATACGCAGTATTTT. The V gene is TRBV7-2, the J gene TRBJ2-3; D might be TRBD1 (5 bases). Germline-derived CDR1 and CDR2 are SGHTA and FQGNSA. Trimming stripped 6 bases from V and 3 bases from J, with 19 bases between. This CDR3 is built from 16 residues.

The sample holds a few counts of this clonotype. This chain uses TRBV7-9 with TRBJ2-3; D is uncertain. Germline-derived CDR1 and CDR2 are SEHNR and FQNEAQ (reference sequence). The CDR3 spans 11 residues. With 7 bases removed from V and 3 bases from J, the gap between germline ends came to 5 bases. For the CDR3, the DNA is TGTGCCAGCACCCAGACAGATACGCAGTATTTT. Protein sequence: CASTQTDTQYF.

The chain carries TRBV12-3 or TRBV12-4 and TRBJ2-1; D is possibly TRBD2 (7 bases). The CDR3 is 15 amino acids. With 7 bases removed from V and 7 bases from J, the gap between germline ends came to 20 bases. The chain's CDR3 is CASTPWGEGGNEQFF. CDR3 nucleotides: TGTGCCAGCACCCCGTGGGGGGAGGGGGGAAATGAGCAGTTCTTC.

Here the CDR3 reads CASSLGMGSLYEQYF. Here the CDR3 DNA reads TGTGCCAGCAGTTTAGGAATGGGGTCACTCTACGAGCAGTACTTC. This chain uses TRBV12-3 or TRBV12-4 with TRBJ2-7; D is unresolved. This CDR3 has 15 residues. V lost 1 base and J lost 3, with 13 bases in between.

This clonotype has only a few counts. The chain joins TRBV24-1 to TRBJ2-7; D call uncertain. CDR1 and CDR2 (germline): KGHDR, SFDVKD. The CDR3 length is 15 residues. The V end was cut by 0 bases, the J end by 2 bases, with 10 bases between. CDR3 sequence (DNA): TGTGCCACCAGTGATTTGGATAGGCCTACCTACGAGCAGTACTTC. Protein: CATSDLDRPTYEQYF.

This clonotype has a count of ten or more. V and J are TRBV12-3 or TRBV12-4 and TRBJ2-3, with 14 bases aligning to TRBD2. This CDR3 is built from 14 residues. J gave up 12 bases and V 6 bases, and 8 bases lay outside the gene matches. The CDR3 sequence is CASRGTSGRGDQYF. In DNA, the CDR3 is TGTGCCAGCAGGGGGACTAGCGGGAGAGGGGACCAGTATTTT.

The gene calls are TRBV9 and TRBJ2-7; D uncertain. The V gene lost 3 bases and the J gene lost 5 bases, with 12 bases spanning the gap. The CDR3 totals 13 residues. Per the germline V gene, CDR1 is SGDLS and CDR2 is YYNGEE. DNA for the CDR3: TGTGCCAGCAGCGGGGTGGGAAACGACGAGCAGTACTTC. This translates into CASSGVGNDEQYF.

This clonotype was counted a few times. The chain has TRBV24-1 and TRBJ1-5; D is uncertain. Between the trimmed V and J ends, which lost 12 bases and 1 base, there was a span of 15 bases. CDR3 length: 14 amino acids. The germline gives CDR1 KGHDR, CDR2 SFDVKD. The CDR3 here is CAPLAGGSNQPQHF. The CDR3 nucleotides are TGTGCCCCCCTAGCGGGAGGGAGCAATCAGCCCCAGCATTTT.

The chain employs TRBV2 and TRBJ1-1; no reliable D call. CDR3 size: 11 residues. CDR1 is SNHLY and CDR2 is FYNNEI in the germline V gene. Trimming removed 6 bases at V and 4 bases at J, with 6 bases between. For the CDR3, the DNA is TGTGCCAGCAGGTATGGCACTGAAGCTTTCTTT. Its translation: CASRYGTEAFF.